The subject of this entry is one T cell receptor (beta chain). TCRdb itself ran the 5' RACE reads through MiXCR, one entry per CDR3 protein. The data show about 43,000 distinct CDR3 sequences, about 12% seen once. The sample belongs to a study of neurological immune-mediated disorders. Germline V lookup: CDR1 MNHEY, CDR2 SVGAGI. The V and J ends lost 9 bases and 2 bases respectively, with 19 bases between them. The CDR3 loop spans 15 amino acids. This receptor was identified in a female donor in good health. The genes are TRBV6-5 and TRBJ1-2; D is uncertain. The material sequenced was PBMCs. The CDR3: CASITGREGNYGYTF. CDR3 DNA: TGTGCCAGTATCACCGGGCGAGAGGGCAACTATGGCTACACCTTC.